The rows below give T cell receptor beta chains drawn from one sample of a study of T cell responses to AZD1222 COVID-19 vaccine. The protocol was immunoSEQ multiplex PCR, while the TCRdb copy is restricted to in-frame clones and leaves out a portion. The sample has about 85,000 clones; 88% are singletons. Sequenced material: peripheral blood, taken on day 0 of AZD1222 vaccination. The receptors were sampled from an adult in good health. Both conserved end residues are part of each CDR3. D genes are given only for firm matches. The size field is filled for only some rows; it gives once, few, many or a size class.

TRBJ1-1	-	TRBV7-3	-	CASSPDRGGGTEAFF	TGTGCCAGCAGCCCCGATAGGGGAGGGGGCACTGAAGCTTTCTTT
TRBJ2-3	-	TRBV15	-	CATSRDGGGTDTQYF	TGTGCCACCAGCAGAGATGGGGGAGGCACAGATACGCAGTATTTT
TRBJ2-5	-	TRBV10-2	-	CASSDPETQYF	TGCGCCAGCAGTGATCCCGAGACCCAGTACTTC
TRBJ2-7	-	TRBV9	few	CASSDGRGSSLPYEQYF	TGTGCCAGCAGCGATGGGAGGGGGTCCTCGTTACCCTACGAGCAGTACTTC
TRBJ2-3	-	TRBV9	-	CASSDSQGPSTDTQYF	TGTGCCAGCAGCGATTCTCAGGGCCCTAGCACAGATACGCAGTATTTT
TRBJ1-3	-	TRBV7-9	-	CASSLRSGNTIYF	TGTGCCAGCAGCTTAAGATCTGGAAACACCATATATTTT
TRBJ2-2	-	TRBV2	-	CASSYDQELFF	TGTGCCAGCAGTTATGACCAGGAGCTGTTTTTT
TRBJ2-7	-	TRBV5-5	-	CASSLVVGTEQYF	TGTGCCAGCAGCTTGGTCGTAGGGACCGAGCAGTACTTC
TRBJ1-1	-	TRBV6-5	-	CASSYLGPPYTEAFF	TGTGCCAGCAGTTACCTTGGCCCTCCATACACTGAAGCTTTCTTT
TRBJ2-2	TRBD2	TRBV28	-	CASSYSAATSGTNTGELFF	TGTGCCAGCAGCTACTCAGCGGCCACTAGCGGGACGAACACCGGGGAGCTGTTTTTT
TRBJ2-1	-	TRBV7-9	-	CASSSEVTYNEQFF	TGTGCCAGCTCCTCTGAGGTGACGTACAATGAGCAGTTCTTC
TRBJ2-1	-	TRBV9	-	CASSGGLGGSYNEQFF	TGTGCCAGCAGCGGGGGACTTGGGGGCTCCTACAATGAGCAGTTCTTC
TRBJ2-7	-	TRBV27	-	CASRPLGGGNYEQYF	TGTGCCAGCCGCCCCCTAGGAGGGGGGAACTACGAGCAGTACTTC
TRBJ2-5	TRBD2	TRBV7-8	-	CASSPTSGRARGQETQYF	TGTGCCAGCAGCCCGACTAGCGGGAGGGCACGGGGACAAGAGACCCAGTACTTC
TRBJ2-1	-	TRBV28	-	CASTPPPAYNEQFF	TGTGCCAGCACCCCCCCACCCGCCTACAATGAGCAGTTCTTC
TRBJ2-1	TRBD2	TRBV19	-	CASSRGESPYNEQFF	TGTGCCAGTAGTCGGGGGGAGTCCCCCTACAATGAGCAGTTCTTC
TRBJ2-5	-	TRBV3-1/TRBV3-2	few	CASSQEGYETQYF	TGTGCCAGCAGCCAAGAAGGATACGAGACCCAGTACTTC
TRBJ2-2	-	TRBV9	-	CASSVGSSARAGELFF	TGTGCCAGCAGCGTAGGATCTAGCGCGAGGGCCGGGGAGCTGTTTTTT
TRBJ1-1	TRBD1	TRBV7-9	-	CASKMTGPAMNTEAFF	TGTGCCAGCAAAATGACAGGGCCCGCAATGAACACTGAAGCTTTCTTT
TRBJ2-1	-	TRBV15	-	CATSRDFSVWQFF	TGTGCCACCAGCAGAGATTTTAGCGTTTGGCAGTTCTTC
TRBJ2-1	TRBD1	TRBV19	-	CASRIGTGSYNEQFF	TGTGCCAGTAGGATCGGGACAGGCTCCTACAATGAGCAGTTCTTC
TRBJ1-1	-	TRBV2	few	CASSDRGRRTEAFF	TGTGCCAGCAGTGATAGGGGAAGAAGGACTGAAGCTTTCTTT
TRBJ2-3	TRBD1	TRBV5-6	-	CASSFRTGHTDTQYF	TGTGCCAGCAGCTTCCGGACAGGCCACACAGATACGCAGTATTTT
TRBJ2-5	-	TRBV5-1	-	CASSPEKETQYF	TGCGCCAGCAGCCCTGAGAAAGAGACCCAGTACTTC
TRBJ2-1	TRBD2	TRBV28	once	CASSSTGTSSYEQFF	TGTGCCAGCAGTTCCACCGGGACTAGCTCCTATGAGCAGTTCTTC
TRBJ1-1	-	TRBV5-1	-	CASSLRQGRTEAFF	TGCGCCAGCAGCTTGCGCCAGGGGAGGACTGAAGCTTTCTTT
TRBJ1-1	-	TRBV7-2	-	CASSSKFYMNTEAFF	TGTGCCAGCAGCTCTAAATTCTACATGAACACTGAAGCTTTCTTT
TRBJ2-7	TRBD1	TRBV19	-	CASSIGDRVLFGEQYF	TGTGCCAGTAGTATCGGAGACAGGGTGTTGTTCGGGGAGCAGTACTTC
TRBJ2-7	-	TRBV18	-	CASSPLGPGSEQYF	TGTGCCAGCTCACCATTGGGACCCGGGTCGGAGCAGTACTTC
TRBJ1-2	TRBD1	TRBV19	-	CASSPRDRSPDGYTF	TGTGCCAGTAGTCCCCGGGACAGATCCCCGGACGGCTACACCTTC
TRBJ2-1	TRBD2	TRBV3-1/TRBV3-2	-	CASSQDVGWELATDNEQFF	TGTGCCAGCAGCCAAGATGTAGGTTGGGAACTAGCGACCGATAATGAGCAGTTCTTC
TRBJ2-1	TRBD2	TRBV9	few	CASSAGLYDEQFF	TGTGCCAGCAGCGCGGGACTATATGATGAGCAGTTCTTC
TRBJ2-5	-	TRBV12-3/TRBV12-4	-	CASSLQETQYF	TGTGCCAGCAGTTTACAGGAGACCCAGTACTTC
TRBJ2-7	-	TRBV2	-	CASSITRGSSEQYF	TGTGCCAGCAGTATCACCAGAGGGTCGAGCGAGCAGTACTTC
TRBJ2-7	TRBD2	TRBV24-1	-	CATQIKGLTGTSGNEQYF	TGTGCCACCCAAATCAAGGGTCTTACCGGGACTAGCGGGAACGAGCAGTACTTC
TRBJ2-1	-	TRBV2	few	CASRAQGLGGNEQFF	TGTGCCAGCAGAGCTCAGGGGTTAGGGGGGAATGAGCAGTTCTTC